These T cell receptor beta chains were read from a single sample in a study of blood T cell repertoires in COVID-19. TCRdb's copy holds only in-frame clones and misses some; the assay was immunoSEQ multiplex PCR. This table has 120,000 to 150,000 clones, roughly 82% appearing once. Sequences were obtained from peripheral blood. The source of these receptors is a human donor in a cohort sampled during active COVID-19. CDR3s include the opening cysteine and the closing phenylalanine or tryptophan.

v_call	j_call	cdr3_aa
TRBV5-1	TRBJ2-5	CASRGWEGQETQYF
TRBV28	TRBJ2-7	CASTERPTYEQYF
TRBV2	TRBJ2-5	CASRPGTQETQYF
TRBV29-1	TRBJ2-1	CSGQGSSYNEQFF
TRBV6-5	TRBJ1-5	CASSPGTGHQPQHF
TRBV5-1	TRBJ1-5	CASSLEGGSNQPQHF
TRBV11-3	TRBJ2-1	CASSLEWTLPFNYNEQFF
TRBV3-1/TRBV3-2	TRBJ2-3	CASSQTTSGGAFTQYF
TRBV6-5	TRBJ2-6	CASRQVSGANVLTF
TRBV6-1	TRBJ1-4	CASSEAREKLFF
TRBV15	TRBJ1-6	CATSGTQGARNSPLHF
TRBV27	TRBJ1-2	CASSGQGLTFYGYTF
TRBV27	TRBJ1-5	CASSRGLNQPQHF
TRBV7-9	TRBJ2-1	CASSLAYRDSQFF
TRBV19	TRBJ2-2	CASSMPRDRGTGELFF
TRBV30	TRBJ1-4	CAWSGLTAVDEKLFF
TRBV6-1	TRBJ1-6	CASSEQGWDSPLHF
TRBV9	TRBJ2-5	CASSVALDRGQETQYF
TRBV10-1	TRBJ2-2	CASSEDSGTSVAGELFF
TRBV11-2	TRBJ2-1	CASSWPPGTSGGALNEQFF
TRBV27	TRBJ2-7	CASSPRQGYEQYF
TRBV18	TRBJ1-1	CASSSRQGAGLGEAFF
TRBV12-3/TRBV12-4	TRBJ2-2	CASSLTIGELFF
TRBV9	TRBJ2-5	CASSVGGQGVTQYF
TRBV6-4	TRBJ2-7	CASPRWGDSSPSEQYF
TRBV7-9	TRBJ1-4	CASSLVQGGEKLFF
TRBV5-1	TRBJ1-5	CASSAQGGSNQPQHF
TRBV5-1	TRBJ2-2	CASSLSYGNTGELFF
TRBV3-1/TRBV3-2	TRBJ1-1	CASSRGRQGHTEAFF
TRBV5-1	TRBJ2-1	CASSLAGGPRGNNEQFF
TRBV7-2	TRBJ1-4	CASSSSRANEKLFF
TRBV2	TRBJ2-1	CASSATGNVYNEQFF
TRBV6-4	TRBJ2-2	CASSKEERMAGELFF
TRBV3-1/TRBV3-2	TRBJ1-1	CASSQELHSTPNTEAFF
TRBV5-4	TRBJ2-1	CASSFYRDSGYNEQFF
TRBV19	TRBJ1-6	CASSGQDNSPLHF
TRBV5-1	TRBJ1-4	CASSRSGQGNEKLFF
TRBV5-6	TRBJ2-3	CASSYGQAQYF
TRBV29-1	TRBJ1-1	CSTSSGGNTEAFF
TRBV6-2/TRBV6-3	TRBJ2-2	CASSYSAQGATGELFF
TRBV28	TRBJ1-2	CASSLDHQGGLVYGYTF
TRBV30	TRBJ2-5	CAWSVLGAPGTQYF
TRBV27	TRBJ1-1	CASSRTGGGTEAFF
TRBV4-2	TRBJ1-5	CASSQARDRIYQPQHF